This T cell receptor beta chain was sequenced in a study of T cells in narcolepsy. About the study: Patients with NT1 or NT2 and healthy control donors were enrolled. Study conclusions and caveats: Same-patient CSF and blood CD4+ T cell clonotypes included HCRT-specific and TRIB2-specific autoreactive ones. Reportedly, autoreactive clonotypes were serially detected in patients' blood but not controls'.

Regarding this clone: Its antigen is unknown.

The CDR3 has 14 amino acids. V lost 2 bases and J 8 bases, leaving 13 bases between the germline ends. CDR1 is MNHNY, CDR2 SVGAGI, per germline (reference sequence). Assay used: immunoSEQ multiplex PCR; TCRdb lists only in-frame clones, some missing. The sample yields about 10,000 clones, roughly 77% seen once. The sequence was collected from a human donor with narcolepsy. The rearrangement links TRBV6-6 to TRBJ2-1; D might be TRBD2 (6 bases). Sequencing was done on a sample of CD45RA- memory CD8+ T cells from PBMCs. The CDR3 here is CASSYGTPRDEQFF. The DNA of the CDR3 is TGTGCCAGCAGTTACGGGACTCCAAGGGATGAGCAGTTCTTC.